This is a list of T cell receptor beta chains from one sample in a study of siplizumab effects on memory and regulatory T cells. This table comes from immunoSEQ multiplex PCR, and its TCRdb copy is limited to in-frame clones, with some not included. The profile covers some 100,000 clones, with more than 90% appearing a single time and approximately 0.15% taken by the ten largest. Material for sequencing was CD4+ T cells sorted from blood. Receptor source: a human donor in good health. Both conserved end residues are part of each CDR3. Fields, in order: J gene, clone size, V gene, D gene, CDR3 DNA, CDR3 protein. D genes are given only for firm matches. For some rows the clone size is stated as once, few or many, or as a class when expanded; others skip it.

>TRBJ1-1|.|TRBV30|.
TGTGCCTGGACTAACCCGGCAGAAGCTTTCTTT
CAWTNPAEAFF
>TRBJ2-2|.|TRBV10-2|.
TGCGCCAGCAGTGAGGCGAGAAGCACCGGGGAGCTGTTTTTT
CASSEARSTGELFF
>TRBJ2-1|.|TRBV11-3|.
TGTGCCAGCAGCTTGAACAGGGCCCATGAGCAGTTCTTC
CASSLNRAHEQFF
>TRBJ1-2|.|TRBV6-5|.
TGTGCCAGCAGTATCACGGCAGCTAACTATGGCTACACCTTC
CASSITAANYGYTF
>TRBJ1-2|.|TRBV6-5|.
TGTGCCAGCAGTGACTTCTTCAAAGGACTATATGGCTACACCTTC
CASSDFFKGLYGYTF
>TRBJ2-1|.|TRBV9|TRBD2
TGTGCCAGCAGCTTTAGCGGGGGGGGCTACAATGAGCAGTTCTTC
CASSFSGGGYNEQFF
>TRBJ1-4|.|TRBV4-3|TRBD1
TGCGCCAGCAGCCAAGAACCCGGGACAGGGGGTGAAAAACTGTTTTTT
CASSQEPGTGGEKLFF
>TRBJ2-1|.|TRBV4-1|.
TGCGCCAGCAGCCAAGTTTCAGGGCTAGGGTTAGCAAATGAGCAGTTCTTC
CASSQVSGLGLANEQFF
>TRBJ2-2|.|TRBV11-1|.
TGTGCCAGCAGCTTAGGTGATCCCGGGGAGCTGTTTTTT
CASSLGDPGELFF
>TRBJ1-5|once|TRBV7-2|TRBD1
TGTGCCAGCAGCCCAAGAGGACAGGGAATACAGCCCCAGCATTTT
CASSPRGQGIQPQHF
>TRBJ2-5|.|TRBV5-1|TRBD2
TGCGCCAGCAGCTCCGGGACTAGCGGGGGGCAACAAGAGACCCAGTACTTC
CASSSGTSGGQQETQYF
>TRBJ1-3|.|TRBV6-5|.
TGTGCCAGCATCAAAACAGGGGGAAACACCATATATTTT
CASIKTGGNTIYF
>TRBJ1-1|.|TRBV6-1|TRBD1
TGTGCCAGCCGACAGGGTGGGATCACTGAAGCTTTCTTT
CASRQGGITEAFF
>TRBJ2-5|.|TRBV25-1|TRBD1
TGTGCCAGCAGTGAGATCGACAGGGATGAAGAGACCCAGTACTTC
CASSEIDRDEETQYF
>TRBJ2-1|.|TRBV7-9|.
TGTGCCAGCAGCTTATTAAGGGGGGCGACCTACAATGAGCAGTTCTTC
CASSLLRGATYNEQFF
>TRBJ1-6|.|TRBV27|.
TGTGCCAGCAGTTTGCTTAATTCACCCCTCCACTTT
CASSLLNSPLHF
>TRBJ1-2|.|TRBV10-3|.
TGTGCCATCAGTGAGGTGAGGGATGCTAACTATGGCTACACCTTC
CAISEVRDANYGYTF
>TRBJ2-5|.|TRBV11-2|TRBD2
TGTGCCAGCAGCTTAGCAACTAGCGGTGAAACCCAGTACTTC
CASSLATSGETQYF
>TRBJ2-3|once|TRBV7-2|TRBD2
TGTGCCAGCAGCCAGAATAGCGGGGGGGGTACAGATACGCAGTATTTT
CASSQNSGGGTDTQYF
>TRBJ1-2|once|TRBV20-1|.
TGCAGTGCTGGGCTGGGGGGCTACACCTTC
CSAGLGGYTF
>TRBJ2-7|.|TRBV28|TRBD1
TGTGCCAGCAGGGACGGGACAGGGGTCTACGAGCAGTACTTC
CASRDGTGVYEQYF
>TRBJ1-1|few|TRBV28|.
TGTGCCAGCAGACGGGACGGTAACACTGAAGCTTTCTTT
CASRRDGNTEAFF
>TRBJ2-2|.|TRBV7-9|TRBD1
TGTGCCAGCAGTATACTGAGACAGGGGCAGGTAGTAACCGGGGAGCTGTTTTTT
CASSILRQGQVVTGELFF
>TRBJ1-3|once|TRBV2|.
TGTGCCAGCAGGTACGAGGGCTCTGGAAACACCATATATTTT
CASRYEGSGNTIYF
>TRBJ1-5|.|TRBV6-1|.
TGTGCCAGCAGTGAAGGGGGACGCTATAGCAATCAGCCCCAGCATTTT
CASSEGGRYSNQPQHF
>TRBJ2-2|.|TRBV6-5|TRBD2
TGTGCCAGCAGTCGAACTACTAGCGGGGTCGGGGAGCTGTTTTTT
CASSRTTSGVGELFF
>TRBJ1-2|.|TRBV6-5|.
TGTGCCAGCAGTTACAAGTTAGCTTCTAACTATGGCTACACCTTC
CASSYKLASNYGYTF
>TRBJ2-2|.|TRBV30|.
TGTGCCTGGGAACCGAGGTACGGGGAGCTGTTTTTT
CAWEPRYGELFF
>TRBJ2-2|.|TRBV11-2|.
TGTGCCAGCAGTCAGAGTTCGAACACCGGGGAGCTGTTTTTT
CASSQSSNTGELFF
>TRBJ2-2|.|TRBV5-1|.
TGCGCCAGCAGCTTCCGGTTGACGGGGCCGCTAACGAACACCGGGGAGCTGTTTTTT
CASSFRLTGPLTNTGELFF
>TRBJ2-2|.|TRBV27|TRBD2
TGTGCCAGCAGTGGGACTAGCGGCACCGGGGAGCTGTTTTTT
CASSGTSGTGELFF
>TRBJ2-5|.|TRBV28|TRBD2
TGTGCCACACGCCTAGCGGGGAGTAGGGAGACCCAGTACTTC
CATRLAGSRETQYF
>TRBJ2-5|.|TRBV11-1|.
TGTGCCAGCAGCTTCTTCGAAGAGACCCAGTACTTC
CASSFFEETQYF
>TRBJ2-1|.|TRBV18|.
TGTGCCAGCTCACCACAGGTTCAGGACAATGAGCAGTTCTTC
CASSPQVQDNEQFF
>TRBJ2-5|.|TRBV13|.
TGTGCCAGCAGCTTACAACCTCCAGGGGGCCGGGAGGCCCAGTACTTC
CASSLQPPGGREAQYF
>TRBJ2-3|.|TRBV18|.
TGTGCCAGCTCCCGCGGGGTAATGGGCACAGATACGCAGTATTTT
CASSRGVMGTDTQYF
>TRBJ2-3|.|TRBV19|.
TGTGCCAGTAGTACGGTACCAGGGGATACGCAGTATTTT
CASSTVPGDTQYF
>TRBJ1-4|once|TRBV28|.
TGTGCCAGCACCCCCGGGTCGGCCCATGAAAAACTGTTTTTT
CASTPGSAHEKLFF
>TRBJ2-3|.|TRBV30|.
TGTGCCTGGAGCCTCTGGTCCGGGGGTACAGATACGCAGTATTTT
CAWSLWSGGTDTQYF
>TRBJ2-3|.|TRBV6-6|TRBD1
TGTGCCAGCAGTTACGGGACAGGGGGCCCAGATACGCAGTATTTT
CASSYGTGGPDTQYF
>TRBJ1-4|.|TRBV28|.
TGTGCCAGCAGTCCGCGAGACTCAACTAATGAAAAACTGTTTTTT
CASSPRDSTNEKLFF